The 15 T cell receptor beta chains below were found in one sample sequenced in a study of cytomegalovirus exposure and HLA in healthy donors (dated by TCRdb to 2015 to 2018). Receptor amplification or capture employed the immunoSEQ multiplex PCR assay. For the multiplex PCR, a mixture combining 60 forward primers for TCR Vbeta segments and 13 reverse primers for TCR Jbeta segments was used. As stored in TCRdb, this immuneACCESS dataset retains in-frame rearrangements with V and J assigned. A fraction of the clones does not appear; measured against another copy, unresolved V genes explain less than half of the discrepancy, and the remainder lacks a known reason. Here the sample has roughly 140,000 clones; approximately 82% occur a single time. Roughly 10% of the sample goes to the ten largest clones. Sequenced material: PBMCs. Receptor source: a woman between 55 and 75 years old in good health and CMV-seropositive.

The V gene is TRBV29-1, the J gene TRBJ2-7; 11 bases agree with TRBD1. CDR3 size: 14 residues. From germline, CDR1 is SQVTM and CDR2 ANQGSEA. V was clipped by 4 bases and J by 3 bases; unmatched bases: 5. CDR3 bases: TGCAGCGTTGTAGGGACAGGGGGGTTCTACGAGCAGTACTTC. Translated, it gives CSVVGTGGFYEQYF.

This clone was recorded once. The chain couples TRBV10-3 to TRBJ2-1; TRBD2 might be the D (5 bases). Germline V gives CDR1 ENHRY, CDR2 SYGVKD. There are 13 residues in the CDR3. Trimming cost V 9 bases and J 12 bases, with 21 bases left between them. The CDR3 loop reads CAIGEDHSSGQFF. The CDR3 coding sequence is TGTGCCATTGGAGAGGACCACAGCAGCGGGCAGTTCTTC.

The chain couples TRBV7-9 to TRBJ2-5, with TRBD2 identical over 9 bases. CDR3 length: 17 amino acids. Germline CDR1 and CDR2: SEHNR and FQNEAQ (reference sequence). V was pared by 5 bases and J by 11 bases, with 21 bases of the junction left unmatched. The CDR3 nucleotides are TGTGCCAGCAGCCCGCGCCGGGACGCGGGAGGGCCTCGGGAGCAGTACTTC. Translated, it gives CASSPRRDAGGPREQYF.

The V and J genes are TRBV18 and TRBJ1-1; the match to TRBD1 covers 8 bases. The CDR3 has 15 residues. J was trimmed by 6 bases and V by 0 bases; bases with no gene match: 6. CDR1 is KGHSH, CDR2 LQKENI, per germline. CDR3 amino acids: CASSPPAGGASEAFF. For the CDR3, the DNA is TGTGCCAGCTCACCACCGGCAGGGGGCGCCTCTGAAGCTTTCTTT.

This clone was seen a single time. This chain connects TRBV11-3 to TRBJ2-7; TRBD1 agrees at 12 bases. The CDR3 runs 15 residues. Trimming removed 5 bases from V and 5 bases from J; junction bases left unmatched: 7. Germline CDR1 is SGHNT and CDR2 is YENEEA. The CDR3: CASSLGGTGGDEQYF. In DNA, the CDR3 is TGTGCCAGCAGCCTCGGGGGGACAGGGGGCGACGAGCAGTACTTC. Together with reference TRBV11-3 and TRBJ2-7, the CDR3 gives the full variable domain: EAGVVQSPRYKIIEKKQPVAFWCNPISGHNTLYWYLQNLGQGPELLIRYENEEAVDDSQLPKDRFSAERLKGVDSTLKIQPAELGDSAVYLCASSLGGTGGDEQYFGPGTRLTVT.

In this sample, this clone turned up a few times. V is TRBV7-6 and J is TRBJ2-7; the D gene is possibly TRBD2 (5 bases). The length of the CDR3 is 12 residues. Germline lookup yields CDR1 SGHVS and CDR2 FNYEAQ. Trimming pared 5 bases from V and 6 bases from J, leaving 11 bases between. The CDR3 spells CASSTRSGEQYF. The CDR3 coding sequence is TGTGCCAGCAGCACTAGGTCTGGCGAGCAGTACTTC.

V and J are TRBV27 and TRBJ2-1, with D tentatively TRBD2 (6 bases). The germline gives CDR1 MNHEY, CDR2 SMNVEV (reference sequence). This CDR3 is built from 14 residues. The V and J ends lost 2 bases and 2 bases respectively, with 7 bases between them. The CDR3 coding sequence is TGTGCCAGCAGTTTACCGGGGGCCTACAATGAGCAGTTCTTC. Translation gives CASSLPGAYNEQFF.

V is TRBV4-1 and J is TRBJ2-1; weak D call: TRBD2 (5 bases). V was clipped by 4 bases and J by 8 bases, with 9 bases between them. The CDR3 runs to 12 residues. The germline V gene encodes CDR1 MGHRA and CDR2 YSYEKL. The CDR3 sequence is CASSPTRDEQFF. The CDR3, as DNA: TGCGCCAGCAGCCCGACGAGGGATGAGCAGTTCTTC.

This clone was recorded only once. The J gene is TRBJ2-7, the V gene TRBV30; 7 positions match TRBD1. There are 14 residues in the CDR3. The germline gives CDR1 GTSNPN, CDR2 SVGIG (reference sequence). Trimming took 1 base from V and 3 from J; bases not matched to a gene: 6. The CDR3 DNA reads TGTGCCTGGAGTGCTTCGGCAGGGGGCTACGAGCAGTACTTC. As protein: CAWSASAGGYEQYF.

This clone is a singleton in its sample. This chain's CDR3 is CASSFEGTSGNKNIQYF. CDR3 in DNA: TGTGCCAGCAGCTTTGAAGGGACTAGCGGCAACAAAAACATTCAGTACTTC. The chain links TRBV11-3 to TRBJ2-4; 11 nucleotides agree with TRBD2. With V trimmed by 3 bases and J by 3 bases, 7 bases remained unmatched. The CDR3 is 17 amino acids. CDR1 and CDR2 (germline): SGHNT, YENEEA. The full variable domain, with the rest looked up from reference TRBV11-3 and TRBJ2-4, is EAGVVQSPRYKIIEKKQPVAFWCNPISGHNTLYWYLQNLGQGPELLIRYENEEAVDDSQLPKDRFSAERLKGVDSTLKIQPAELGDSAVYLCASSFEGTSGNKNIQYFGAGTRLSVL.

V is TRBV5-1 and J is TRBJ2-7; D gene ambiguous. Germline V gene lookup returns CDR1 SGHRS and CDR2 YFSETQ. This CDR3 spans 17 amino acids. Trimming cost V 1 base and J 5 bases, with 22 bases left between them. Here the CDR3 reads CASSLPRKDLSSHEQYF. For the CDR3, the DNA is TGCGCCAGCAGCTTGCCGCGTAAGGATCTGAGTAGCCACGAGCAGTACTTC.

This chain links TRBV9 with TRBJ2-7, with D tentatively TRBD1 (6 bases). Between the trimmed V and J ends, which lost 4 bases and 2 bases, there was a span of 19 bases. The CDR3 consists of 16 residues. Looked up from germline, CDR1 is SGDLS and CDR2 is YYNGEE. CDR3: CASSQSPGTKAYEQYF. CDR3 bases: TGTGCCAGCAGCCAATCCCCCGGGACAAAGGCCTACGAGCAGTACTTC. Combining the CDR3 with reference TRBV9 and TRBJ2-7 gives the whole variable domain DSGVTQTPKHLITATGQRVTLRCSPRSGDLSVYWYQQSLDQGLQFLIQYYNGEERAKGNILERFSAQQFPDLHSELNLSSLELGDSALYFCASSQSPGTKAYEQYFGPGTRLTVT.

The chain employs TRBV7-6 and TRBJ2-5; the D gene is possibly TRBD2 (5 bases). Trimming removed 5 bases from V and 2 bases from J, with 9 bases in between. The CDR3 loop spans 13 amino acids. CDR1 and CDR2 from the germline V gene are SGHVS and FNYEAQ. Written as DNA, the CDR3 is TGTGCCAGCAGCCGAGGGAGACAAGAGACCCAGTACTTC. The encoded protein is CASSRGRQETQYF.

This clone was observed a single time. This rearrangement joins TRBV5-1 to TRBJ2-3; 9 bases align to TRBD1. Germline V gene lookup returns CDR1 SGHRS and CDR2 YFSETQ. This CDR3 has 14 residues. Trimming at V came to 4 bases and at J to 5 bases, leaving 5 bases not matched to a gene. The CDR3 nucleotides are TGCGCCAGCAGCAGGGACAGGGCTTTAGATACGCAGTATTTT. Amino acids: CASSRDRALDTQYF.

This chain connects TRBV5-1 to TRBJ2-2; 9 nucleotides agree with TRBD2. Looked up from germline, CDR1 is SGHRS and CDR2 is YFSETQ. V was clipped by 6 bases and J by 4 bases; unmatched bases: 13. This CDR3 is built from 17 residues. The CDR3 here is CASKVGVAGAGTGELFF. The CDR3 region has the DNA TGCGCCAGCAAGGTCGGAGTAGCGGGAGCGGGCACCGGGGAGCTGTTTTTT.